This TCR beta chain came from a study of T-cell memory formation after mild COVID-19. Broader study findings: Cross-reactive memory seemingly joined, as some responding clones were found in pre-infection memory. SARS-CoV-2 specificity of second-wave clones peaking day 37 was unconfirmed. Clones shrinking between day 15 and 85 showed a balanced CD4/CD8 split, and those that grew later tilted toward CD4+.

This CDR3 is built from 15 residues. V was cut by 4 bases and J by 1 base, with 14 bases left in between. After 5'RACE with constant-segment primers, TCR alpha and TCR beta cDNA libraries carrying sample barcodes and UMIs were obtained. TCRdb reprocessed the 5' RACE reads with MiXCR, giving one entry per CDR3 protein. The sample carries 200,000 to 250,000 distinct CDR3 sequences, around 27% recorded once. Regarding this clonotype: The antigen remains unidentified.

The V gene is TRBV12-3 or TRBV12-4, the J gene TRBJ2-7, with D perhaps matching TRBD2 (7 bases). This sequence originates from an adult woman who had mild COVID-19 (a few samples of this study predate the infection). Cell type and time point are not known. Sequencing used PBMCs or a T cell subset sorted from them (not recorded which). The CDR3 sequence: CASSSLGGRSYEQYF. The CDR3 DNA reads as TGTGCCAGCAGTTCCCTGGGGGGGCGTTCCTACGAGCAGTACTTC.